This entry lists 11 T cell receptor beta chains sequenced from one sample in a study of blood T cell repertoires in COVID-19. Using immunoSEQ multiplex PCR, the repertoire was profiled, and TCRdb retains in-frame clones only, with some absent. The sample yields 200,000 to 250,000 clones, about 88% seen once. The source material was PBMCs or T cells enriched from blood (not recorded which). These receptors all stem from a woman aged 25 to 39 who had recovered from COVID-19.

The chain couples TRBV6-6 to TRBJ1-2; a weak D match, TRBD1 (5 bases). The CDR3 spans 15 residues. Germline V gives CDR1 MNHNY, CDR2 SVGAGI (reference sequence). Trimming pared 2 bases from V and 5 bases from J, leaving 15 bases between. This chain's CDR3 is CASSYPSDNQYGYTF. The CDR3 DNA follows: TGTGCCAGCAGTTACCCCTCGGACAACCAATATGGCTACACCTTC.

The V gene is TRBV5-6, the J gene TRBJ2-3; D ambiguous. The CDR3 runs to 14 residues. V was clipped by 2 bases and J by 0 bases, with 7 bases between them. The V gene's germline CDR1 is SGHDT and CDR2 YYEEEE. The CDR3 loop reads CASSFLSSTDTQYF. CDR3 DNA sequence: TGTGCCAGCAGCTTTCTTTCTAGCACAGATACGCAGTATTTT.

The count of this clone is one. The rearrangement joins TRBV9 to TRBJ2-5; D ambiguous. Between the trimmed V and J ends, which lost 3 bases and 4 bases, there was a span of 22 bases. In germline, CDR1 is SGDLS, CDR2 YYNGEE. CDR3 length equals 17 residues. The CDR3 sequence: CASSAGIGALSGETQYF. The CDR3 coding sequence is TGTGCCAGCAGCGCTGGAATCGGAGCCCTCTCCGGAGAGACCCAGTACTTC.

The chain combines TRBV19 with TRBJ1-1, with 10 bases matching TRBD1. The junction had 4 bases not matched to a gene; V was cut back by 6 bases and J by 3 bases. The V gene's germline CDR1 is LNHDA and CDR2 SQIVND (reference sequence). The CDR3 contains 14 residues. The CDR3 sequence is CASSRQGAHTEAFF. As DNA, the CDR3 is TGTGCCAGTAGCCGACAGGGGGCCCACACTGAAGCTTTCTTT. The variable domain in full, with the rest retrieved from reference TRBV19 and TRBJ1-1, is DGGITQSPKYLFRKEGQNVTLSCEQNLNHDAMYWYRQDPGQGLRLIYYSQIVNDFQKGDIAEGYSVSREKKESFPLTVTSAQKNPTAFYLCASSRQGAHTEAFFGQGTRLTVV.

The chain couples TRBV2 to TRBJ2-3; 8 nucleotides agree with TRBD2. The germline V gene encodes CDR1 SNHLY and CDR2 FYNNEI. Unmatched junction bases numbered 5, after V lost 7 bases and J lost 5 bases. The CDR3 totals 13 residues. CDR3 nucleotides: TGTGCCAGCAAGCGGGGGCTGGGAGATACGCAGTATTTT. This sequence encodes CASKRGLGDTQYF.

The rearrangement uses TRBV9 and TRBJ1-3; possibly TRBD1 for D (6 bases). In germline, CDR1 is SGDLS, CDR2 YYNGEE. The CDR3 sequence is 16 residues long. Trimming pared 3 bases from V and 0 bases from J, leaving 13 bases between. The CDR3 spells CASSGYQGPSGNTIYF. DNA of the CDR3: TGTGCCAGCAGCGGCTACCAGGGGCCCTCTGGAAACACCATATATTTT.

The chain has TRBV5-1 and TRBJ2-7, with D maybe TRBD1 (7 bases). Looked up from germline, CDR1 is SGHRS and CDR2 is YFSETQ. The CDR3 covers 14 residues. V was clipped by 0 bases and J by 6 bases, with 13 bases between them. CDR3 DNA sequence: TGCGCCAGCAGCTTGGCCTGGCAGGGGGGCGAGCAGTACTTC. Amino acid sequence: CASSLAWQGGEQYF.

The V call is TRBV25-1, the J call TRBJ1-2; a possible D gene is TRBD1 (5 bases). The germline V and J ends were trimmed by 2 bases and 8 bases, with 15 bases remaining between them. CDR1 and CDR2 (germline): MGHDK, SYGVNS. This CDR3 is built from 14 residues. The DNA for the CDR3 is TGTGCCAGCAGTGAAGGGGCAGGGTATTCGGGCTACACCTTC. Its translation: CASSEGAGYSGYTF.

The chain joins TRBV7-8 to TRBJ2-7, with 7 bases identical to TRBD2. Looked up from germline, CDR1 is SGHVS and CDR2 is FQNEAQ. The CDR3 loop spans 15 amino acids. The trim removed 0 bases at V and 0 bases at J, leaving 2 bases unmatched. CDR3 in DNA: TGTGCCAGCAGCTTAGCCGGGGGGTCCTCCTACGAGCAGTACTTC. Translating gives CASSLAGGSSYEQYF.

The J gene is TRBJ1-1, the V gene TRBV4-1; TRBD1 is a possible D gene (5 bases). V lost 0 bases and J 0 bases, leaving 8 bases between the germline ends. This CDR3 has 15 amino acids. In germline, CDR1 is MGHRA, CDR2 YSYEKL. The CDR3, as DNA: TGCGCCAGCAGCCAAGAGGAGGGGATGAACACTGAAGCTTTCTTT. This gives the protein CASSQEEGMNTEAFF.

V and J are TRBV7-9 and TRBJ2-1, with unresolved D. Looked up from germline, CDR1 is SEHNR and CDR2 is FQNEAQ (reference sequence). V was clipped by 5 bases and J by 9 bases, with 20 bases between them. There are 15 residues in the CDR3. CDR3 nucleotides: TGTGCCAGCAGCCGTCAGGTTACGTGGTATAGTGAGCAGTTCTTC. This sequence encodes CASSRQVTWYSEQFF.